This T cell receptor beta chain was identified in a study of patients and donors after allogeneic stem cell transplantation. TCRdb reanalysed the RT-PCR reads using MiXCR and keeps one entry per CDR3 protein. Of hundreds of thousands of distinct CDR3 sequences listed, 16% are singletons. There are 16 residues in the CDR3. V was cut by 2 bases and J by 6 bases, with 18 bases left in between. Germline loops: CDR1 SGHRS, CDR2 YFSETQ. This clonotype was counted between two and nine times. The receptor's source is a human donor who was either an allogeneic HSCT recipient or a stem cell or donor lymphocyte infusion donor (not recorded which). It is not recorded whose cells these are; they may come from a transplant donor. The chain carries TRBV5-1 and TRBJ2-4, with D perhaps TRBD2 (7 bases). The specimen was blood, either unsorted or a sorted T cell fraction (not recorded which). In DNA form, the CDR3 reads TGCGCCAGCAGCTTCGAGGCGGGGGCGTCCGGAAACATTCAGTACTTC. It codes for CASSFEAGASGNIQYF.